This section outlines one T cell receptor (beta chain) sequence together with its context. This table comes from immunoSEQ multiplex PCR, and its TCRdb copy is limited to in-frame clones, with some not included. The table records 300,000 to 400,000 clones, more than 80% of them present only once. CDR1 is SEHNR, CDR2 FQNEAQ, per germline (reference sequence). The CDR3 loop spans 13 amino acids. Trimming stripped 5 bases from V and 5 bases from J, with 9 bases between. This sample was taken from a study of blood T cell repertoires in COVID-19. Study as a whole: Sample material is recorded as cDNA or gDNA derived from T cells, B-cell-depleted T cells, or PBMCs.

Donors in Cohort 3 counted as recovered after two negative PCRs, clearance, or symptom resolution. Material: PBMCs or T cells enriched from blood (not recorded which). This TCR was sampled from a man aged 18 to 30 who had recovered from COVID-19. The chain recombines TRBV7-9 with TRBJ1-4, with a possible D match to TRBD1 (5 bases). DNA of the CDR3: TGTGCCAGCAGCCTCCGACAGAATGAAAAACTGTTTTTT. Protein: CASSLRQNEKLFF.